The 26 T cell receptor beta chains below come from one sample, sequenced in a study of T cells in Graves' hyperthyroidism and ophthalmopathy. Amplification of TCR beta CDR3 regions was performed using RNA transcripts as template. In the first-round RT-PCR of the TCR CDR3, the HTBI primer set was used. TCRdb reanalysed the multiplex PCR reads using MiXCR and keeps one entry per CDR3 protein. Of 500,000 to 650,000 distinct CDR3 sequences in the sample, over 15% were seen once. Sequencing was performed on blood. The receptors were sampled from a woman aged 18 to 35 with Graves' ophthalmopathy.

This clonotype was found many times. This sequence joins TRBV6-1 and TRBJ1-5, with D possibly TRBD1 on 5 matching bases. CDR3 length: 14 residues. The germline V and J ends were trimmed by 5 bases and 6 bases, with 14 bases remaining between them. Germline lookup yields CDR1 MNHNS and CDR2 SASEGT. The CDR3 here is CASSRVGVAQPQHF. CDR3 nucleotide sequence: TGTGCCAGCAGTCGAGTGGGGGTGGCTCAGCCCCAGCATTTT.

Comments on this clonotype: A read error may be the cause here, since a much bigger clone is one base away. This chain uses TRBV10-3 with TRBJ2-5, with TRBD2 identical over 10 bases. The CDR3 consists of 16 residues. Germline V gene data show CDR1 as ENHRY and CDR2 as SYGVKD. CDR3 sequence reads: CAISDPAGGRRETQCF. In DNA, the CDR3 is TGTGCCATCAGTGACCCAGCGGGGGGGCGAAGGGAGACCCAGTGCTTC.

This clonotype was observed many times. The genes are TRBV30 and TRBJ2-3, with 9 bases identical to TRBD2. V shed 2 bases, J shed 4 bases, and the junction held 7 bases outside the gene matches. The CDR3 is made up of 15 amino acids. Germline V gene sequence: CDR1 GTSNPN, CDR2 SVGIG (reference sequence). CDR3 region: CAWSNRAGGADTQYF. The CDR3 nucleotides are TGTGCCTGGAGTAATAGAGCGGGGGGTGCAGATACGCAGTATTTT.

This clonotype has more than one count but fewer than ten. The chain carries TRBV15 and TRBJ1-5, with D perhaps matching TRBD1 (5 bases). This CDR3 region has 14 residues. Germline CDR1 and CDR2: LNHNV and YYDKDF (reference sequence). V was shortened by 0 bases and J by 11 bases, with 14 bases between the two germline ends. This CDR3 reads CATSRDGSGKTQHF. The CDR3 coding sequence is TGTGCCACCAGCAGAGATGGTTCAGGGAAAACCCAGCATTTT.

Many counts were recorded for this clonotype. CDR3 loop: CASSPSPEDTEAFF. CDR3 bases: TGTGCCAGCAGCCCCAGCCCCGAGGACACTGAAGCTTTCTTT. The gene calls are TRBV11-3 and TRBJ1-1; D unresolved. This CDR3 comprises 14 residues. Germline-derived CDR1 and CDR2 are SGHNT and YENEEA. Trimming took 5 bases from V and 3 from J, leaving 13 bases between them.

V and J are TRBV4-2 and TRBJ2-1; 10 bases line up with TRBD1. With V trimmed by 3 bases and J by 7 bases, 12 bases remained unmatched. Germline CDR1 and CDR2: LGHNA and YNFKEQ. This CDR3 region has 17 residues. The CDR3 sequence is CASSHRGGTGARNEQFF. CDR3 coding DNA: TGTGCCAGCAGCCATAGGGGGGGGACAGGGGCCCGAAATGAGCAGTTCTTC.

This chain joins TRBV29-1 and TRBJ1-3; D is unclear. Looked up from germline, CDR1 is SQVTM and CDR2 is ANQGSEA. This CDR3 comprises 13 residues. The V end was cut by 3 bases, the J end by 0 bases, with 6 bases between. DNA for the CDR3: TGCAGCGTTGATCGGTACTCTGGAAACACCATATATTTT. Translated, it gives CSVDRYSGNTIYF.

This clonotype was seen repeatedly, ten times or more. This chain joins TRBV28 and TRBJ1-3; no reliable D call. The V end lost 2 bases, the J end lost 0 bases, and 8 bases lay between the germline ends. Germline assignment: CDR1 MDHEN and CDR2 SYDVKM. The CDR3 is made up of 15 amino acids. The CDR3, as DNA: TGTGCCAGCAGTTTAATCTTAACCTCTGGAAACACCATATATTTT. It is translated as CASSLILTSGNTIYF.

The chain recombines TRBV20-1 with TRBJ1-5, with 11 bases lining up with TRBD1. V shed 1 base and J 6 bases; nucleotides not matched to a gene: 2. The CDR3 runs to 14 residues. The germline gives CDR1 DFQATT, CDR2 SNEGSKA (reference sequence). The CDR3 is CSARVGTGGQPQHF. CDR3 bases: TGCAGTGCTAGAGTCGGGACAGGGGGTCAGCCCCAGCATTTT.

In DNA, the CDR3 is TGTGCCTGGAGTGCAGGGGGTATTGAAGCTTTCTTT. Translated: CAWSAGGIEAFF. V and J are TRBV30 and TRBJ1-1, with 7 bases that match TRBD1. CDR3 length equals 12 residues. CDR1 and CDR2 from the germline V gene are GTSNPN and SVGIG (reference sequence). Trimming took 1 base from V and 7 from J; bases not matched to a gene: 3.

On this clonotype: A much larger clone lies one base from this, so it may be a read error. The chain couples TRBV20-1 to TRBJ2-3; 7 bases are shared with TRBD1. There are 13 residues in the CDR3. With V trimmed by 8 bases and J by 1 base, 6 bases remained unmatched. CDR1 and CDR2 (germline): DFQATT, SNEGSKA (reference sequence). The CDR3, as DNA: TGCAGTCCTCAGCAGGGGGGCACAGATACGCAGTATTTT. Its protein is CSPQQGGTDTQYF.

The table lists this clonotype with a few counts. This chain uses TRBV6-1 with TRBJ1-2; TRBD1 is a possible D gene (5 bases). Germline-derived CDR1 and CDR2 are MNHNS and SASEGT. With 5 bases removed from V and 5 bases from J, the gap between germline ends came to 12 bases. This CDR3 spans 13 amino acids. CDR3 bases: TGTGCCAGCAGTCGCGGGACGGAGTATGGCTACACCTTC. Protein product: CASSRGTEYGYTF.

The J gene is TRBJ2-4, the V gene TRBV12-3 or TRBV12-4; 8 bases are shared with TRBD1. The CDR3 runs to 14 residues. Losses at the gene ends were 3 bases for V and 7 bases for J; bases not matched to a gene: 5. In DNA, the CDR3 is TGTGCCAGCAGTTTCCCCGGGACAGGCAACATTCAGTACTTC. Translated: CASSFPGTGNIQYF.

This clonotype showed up many times. The chain combines TRBV28 with TRBJ1-5; a weak D match, TRBD1 (5 bases). V was trimmed by 9 bases and J by 1 base, leaving 19 bases between them. Germline V CDR1 and CDR2: MDHEN, SYDVKM. The CDR3 has 16 residues. The CDR3, as DNA: TGTGCCAGTGCAATAGATGACAGCATGAGCAATCAGCCCCAGCATTTT. Encoded protein: CASAIDDSMSNQPQHF.

This clonotype was detected many times. The V gene is TRBV7-6, the J gene TRBJ2-7, with D perhaps TRBD2 (5 bases). The germline V and J ends were trimmed by 2 bases and 3 bases, with 14 bases remaining between them. Per germline, CDR1 SGHVS and CDR2 FNYEAQ. The CDR3 loop spans 15 amino acids. The CDR3 region is CASSLRAGLGYEQYF. The CDR3 DNA is TGTGCCAGCAGCTTACGGGCAGGACTTGGCTACGAGCAGTACTTC.

This clonotype was seen many times. V and J are TRBV12-3 or TRBV12-4 and TRBJ2-5; TRBD1 matches 7 bases. V shed 4 bases and J 2 bases; nucleotides not matched to a gene: 4. This CDR3 has 14 residues. The CDR3 DNA follows: TGTGCCAGCAGTTATATGGGACAGCAAGAGACCCAGTACTTC. It is translated as CASSYMGQQETQYF.

Ten or more counts support this clonotype. This sequence joins TRBV12-3 or TRBV12-4 and TRBJ1-5, with a tentative D call TRBD1 (5 bases). The CDR3 is 13 residues long. Trimming took 7 bases from V and 4 from J, leaving 11 bases between them. The CDR3 region has the DNA TGTGCCAGCAAACCTACAGGTAATCAGCCCCAGCATTTT. Amino acid sequence: CASKPTGNQPQHF.

Ten or more counts support this clonotype. The V and J genes are TRBV4-1 and TRBJ2-5, with TRBD1 matching 8 bases. CDR3 length: 15 amino acids. Trimming removed 3 bases from V and 2 bases from J; junction bases left unmatched: 5. Looked up from germline, CDR1 is MGHRA and CDR2 is YSYEKL. This CDR3 reads CASSHQDREQETQYF. The CDR3 region has the DNA TGCGCCAGCAGCCACCAGGACAGGGAACAAGAGACCCAGTACTTC.

In the case of this clonotype: One end of the junction fails to match germline, which may point to a read error. The chain couples TRBV27 to TRBJ2-7, with 8 bases matching TRBD2. CDR1 MNHEY and CDR2 SMNVEV come from the germline V gene (reference sequence). The CDR3 covers 15 residues. CDR3 protein: CASSLSGSRAYEQHF. Here the CDR3 DNA reads TGTGCCAGCAGTTTAAGCGGGAGTAGAGCCTACGAGCAGCACTTC.

The V call is TRBV12-3 or TRBV12-4, the J call TRBJ2-2; D ambiguous. V lost 7 bases and J 6 bases, leaving 9 bases between the germline ends. There are 12 residues in the CDR3. The CDR3 region is CASKKGPGELFF. The CDR3 DNA is TGTGCCAGCAAGAAGGGCCCCGGGGAGCTGTTTTTT.

The V call is TRBV20-1, the J call TRBJ2-3; possibly TRBD2 for D (5 bases). Per germline, CDR1 DFQATT and CDR2 SNEGSKA (reference sequence). The CDR3 length is 14 residues. V gave up 2 bases and J gave up 2 bases, with 11 bases separating them. CDR3 loop: CSARFQRSTDTQYF. The CDR3 DNA reads as TGCAGTGCTAGATTTCAGCGGTCCACAGATACGCAGTATTTT.

This clonotype came up many times. V usage is TRBV12-3 or TRBV12-4 and J usage is TRBJ1-2, with D unresolved. V shed 3 bases and J shed 2 bases, with 10 bases lying between them. The length of the CDR3 is 14 residues. The CDR3 here is CASSLRLGNYGYTF. CDR3 bases: TGTGCCAGCAGTTTGAGGTTGGGGAACTATGGCTACACCTTC.

This clonotype appeared many times. The CDR3 nucleotides are TGTGCCAGCAGACAGGGGGTTGATGGCTACACCTTC. Protein: CASRQGVDGYTF. The chain carries TRBV6-2 or TRBV6-3 and TRBJ1-2; 8 bases fit TRBD1. The V and J ends lost 6 bases and 6 bases, in that order; junction bases with no gene match: 3. This CDR3 has 12 residues. Germline CDR1 MNHEY, CDR2 SVGEGT.

Points on this clonotype: A much larger clone differs by one base, so this may be a read error. The chain has TRBV27 and TRBJ1-1; possibly TRBD1 for D (6 bases). V gave up 6 bases and J gave up 1 base, with 12 bases separating them. The CDR3 totals 14 residues. The germline V gene has CDR1 MNHEY and CDR2 SMNVEV (reference sequence). The CDR3 DNA follows: TGTGCCAGCAGGGTCCAGGGACAGAACACTGAAGCTTTCTTT. This codes for CASRVQGQNTEAFF.

This chain joins TRBV12-3 or TRBV12-4 and TRBJ2-3; 9 bases match TRBD1. Losses at the gene ends were 5 bases for V and 2 bases for J; bases not matched to a gene: 5. This CDR3 is 15 amino acids long. As DNA, the CDR3 is TGTGCCAGCAGTCCCGGGACAGGGCACACAGATACGCAGTATTTT. Amino acid sequence: CASSPGTGHTDTQYF.

At least ten counts were recorded for this clonotype. The chain employs TRBV30 and TRBJ1-4, with D unclear. The CDR3 sequence is 14 residues long. Between the trimmed V and J ends, which lost 4 bases and 1 base, there was a span of 10 bases. CDR1 is GTSNPN, CDR2 SVGIG, per germline (reference sequence). The CDR3 DNA reads TGTGCCTGGACCCCTAAGGGAACTAATGAAAAACTGTTTTTT. It is translated as CAWTPKGTNEKLFF.